Presented here are 30 T cell receptor beta chains from one specimen sequenced in a study of cytomegalovirus exposure and HLA in healthy donors. Both 60 Vbeta primers and 13 Jbeta primers went into the PCR. The table came from immunoSEQ multiplex PCR; TCRdb's copy has only in-frame clones and leaves some out. The sample has some 200,000 clones; around 81% are singletons. Sequencing was performed on PBMCs. The receptors were sampled from a woman aged 25-40 years in good health and CMV-seropositive.

This rearrangement joins TRBV19 to TRBJ2-3; 7 nucleotides line up with TRBD2. This CDR3 comprises 18 residues. The germline V gene encodes CDR1 LNHDA and CDR2 SQIVND (reference sequence). After removal of 5 bases from V and 0 bases from J, the junction contained 14 bases not matched to a gene. The chain's CDR3 is CASSPRGVASGSTDTQYF. In DNA form, the CDR3 reads TGTGCCAGTAGTCCCCGGGGAGTGGCTAGCGGAAGCACAGATACGCAGTATTTT.

The rearrangement joins TRBV18 to TRBJ2-1, with 11 bases identical to TRBD2. This CDR3 region has 17 residues. Germline values: CDR1 KGHSH, CDR2 LQKENI. The trim removed 3 bases at V and 0 bases at J, leaving 4 bases unmatched. The CDR3 sequence is CASSPPLAGGSYNEQFF. Here the CDR3 DNA reads TGTGCCAGCTCACCTCCCCTAGCGGGAGGCTCCTACAATGAGCAGTTCTTC.

The rearrangement links TRBV27 to TRBJ2-5; D ambiguous. The V end was cut by 4 bases, the J end by 4 bases, with 4 bases between. The CDR3 has 11 amino acids. Germline V CDR1 and CDR2: MNHEY, SMNVEV (reference sequence). The CDR3 DNA reads as TGTGCCAGCAGTTCAGGAGAGACCCAGTACTTC. Translation gives CASSSGETQYF.

The CDR3 here is CASSKGTVLGYTF. CDR3 bases: TGTGCCAGCAGCAAAGGGACAGTACTAGGGTACACCTTC. This rearrangement joins TRBV7-2 to TRBJ1-2; 7 positions agree with TRBD1. V lost 5 bases to trimming and J lost 11 bases; unmatched junction nucleotides: 11. The CDR3 is made up of 13 amino acids. Germline values: CDR1 SGHTA, CDR2 FQGNSA.

The chain carries TRBV5-4 and TRBJ2-3; 10 positions agree with TRBD2. J was trimmed by 3 bases and V by 1 base; bases with no gene match: 5. The CDR3 is made up of 16 amino acids. Germline CDR1 and CDR2: SGHNT and YYREEE (reference sequence). The CDR3 loop reads CASSLMTSGQTDTQYF. The CDR3 nucleotides are TGTGCCAGCAGCTTGATGACTAGCGGGCAAACAGATACGCAGTATTTT.

The chain joins TRBV19 to TRBJ1-1; 7 nucleotides align to TRBD1. Germline V lookup: CDR1 LNHDA, CDR2 SQIVND (reference sequence). This CDR3 region has 17 residues. V dropped 5 bases and J dropped 5; count of bases not matched to a gene: 17. The CDR3 DNA follows: TGTGCCAGTAGTCTCCACATCGGCGCAGGGGGGTGGACTGAAGCTTTCTTT. It yields the protein CASSLHIGAGGWTEAFF.

The rearrangement links TRBV18 to TRBJ1-6; 7 nucleotides match TRBD1. CDR1 and CDR2 from the germline V gene are KGHSH and LQKENI. The V segment lost 6 bases and the J segment 7 bases; nucleotides outside the gene matches: 9. The CDR3 is 15 amino acids. The CDR3 coding sequence is TGTGCCAGCTCGGGAGGACAGGCCCAAAATTCACCCCTCCACTTT. The encoded protein is CASSGGQAQNSPLHF.

This clone showed up just once. The rearrangement links TRBV5-6 to TRBJ1-2, with 7 nucleotides matching TRBD1. J gave up 4 bases and V 3 bases, and 12 bases lay outside the gene matches. Germline values: CDR1 SGHDT, CDR2 YYEEEE. This CDR3 contains 16 residues. This CDR3 reads CASSWFTGDTSYGYTF. CDR3 coding DNA: TGTGCCAGCAGCTGGTTCACAGGGGACACCTCCTATGGCTACACCTTC. The full variable domain, rest sourced from reference TRBV5-6 and TRBJ1-2, is DAGVTQSPTHLIKTRGQQVTLRCSPKSGHDTVSWYQQALGQGPQFIFQYYEEEERQRGNFPDRFSGHQFPNYSSELNVNALLLGDSALYLCASSWFTGDTSYGYTFGSGTRLTVV.

V usage is TRBV10-3 and J usage is TRBJ1-1, with D possibly matching TRBD1 (5 bases). CDR1 and CDR2 (germline): ENHRY, SYGVKD. V was trimmed by 6 bases and J by 0 bases, leaving 8 bases between them. The CDR3 consists of 13 residues. CDR3 DNA: TGTGCCATCAGGAGGGACTTGAACACTGAAGCTTTCTTT. Its protein is CAIRRDLNTEAFF.

The chain combines TRBV5-6 with TRBJ2-5, with 9 positions matching TRBD2. This CDR3 spans 15 amino acids. Germline CDR1 reads SGHDT; CDR2 reads YYEEEE. The ends lost 2 bases at V and 8 bases at J; junction bases unmatched: 10. DNA for the CDR3: TGTGCCAGCAGCTTAGCGGGGGGCGCCGCTGTAACCCAGTACTTC. It encodes CASSLAGGAAVTQYF. The variable domain in full, completed from reference TRBV5-6 and TRBJ2-5, reads DAGVTQSPTHLIKTRGQQVTLRCSPKSGHDTVSWYQQALGQGPQFIFQYYEEEERQRGNFPDRFSGHQFPNYSSELNVNALLLGDSALYLCASSLAGGAAVTQYFGPGTRLLVL.

The rearrangement uses TRBV28 and TRBJ1-6, with 7 bases matching TRBD1. With V trimmed by 4 bases and J by 8 bases, 5 bases remained unmatched. CDR1 MDHEN and CDR2 SYDVKM come from the germline V gene. This CDR3 is 14 amino acids long. The CDR3 sequence is CASSSTGSYSPLHF. In nucleotides, the CDR3 is TGTGCCAGCAGTTCGACAGGGTCTTATTCACCCCTCCACTTT.

This chain links TRBV4-3 with TRBJ2-7; D gene unclear. CDR3 length equals 14 residues. Trimming pared 2 bases from V and 0 bases from J, leaving 8 bases between. In germline, CDR1 is LGHNA, CDR2 YSLEER. CDR3 DNA sequence: TGCGCCAGCAGCCAATCTAGAAGCTCCTACGAGCAGTACTTC. This translates into CASSQSRSSYEQYF.

This rearrangement joins TRBV4-1 to TRBJ2-7, with a tentative D call TRBD2 (6 bases). This CDR3 comprises 19 residues. V was trimmed by 0 bases and J by 0 bases, leaving 21 bases between them. Germline V gene data show CDR1 as MGHRA and CDR2 as YSYEKL. CDR3 sequence (DNA): TGCGCCAGCAGCCAAGATCTTGGAGGGAGTTGGGTAGTCTCCTACGAGCAGTACTTC. Its protein product is CASSQDLGGSWVVSYEQYF.

The chain recombines TRBV30 with TRBJ2-3; TRBD2 might be the D (6 bases). The V end was cut by 5 bases, the J end by 2 bases, with 8 bases between. The CDR3 is 12 residues long. Germline loops: CDR1 GTSNPN, CDR2 SVGIG (reference sequence). The CDR3 region has the DNA TGTGCCTGGGAGCGGGCCACAGATACGCAGTATTTT. Its protein product is CAWERATDTQYF.

The chain combines TRBV5-1 with TRBJ2-1; 8 nucleotides align to TRBD2. The CDR3 runs 15 residues. Trimming at V came to 4 bases and at J to 4 bases, leaving 7 bases not matched to a gene. In germline, CDR1 is SGHRS, CDR2 YFSETQ. Written as DNA, the CDR3 is TGCGCCAGCAGCAAGAGCGGGGGAGCGTACAATGAGCAGTTCTTC. Translation gives CASSKSGGAYNEQFF.

The V call is TRBV6-6, the J call TRBJ2-7; 9 bases agree with TRBD1. Per germline, CDR1 MNHNY and CDR2 SVGAGI (reference sequence). Trimming at V came to 5 bases and at J to 2 bases, leaving 7 bases not matched to a gene. The CDR3 is 15 residues long. CDR3: CASSRDRDKAYEQYF. As DNA, the CDR3 is TGTGCCAGCAGTCGGGACAGGGATAAGGCCTACGAGCAGTACTTC.

This chain links TRBV27 with TRBJ1-6; 9 bases match TRBD1. V shed 8 bases, J shed 5 bases, and the junction held 13 bases outside the gene matches. There are 17 residues in the CDR3. Looked up from germline, CDR1 is MNHEY and CDR2 is SMNVEV (reference sequence). CDR3 sequence reads: CASYTPYRDRDNSPLHF. The DNA of the CDR3 is TGTGCCAGCTATACCCCATACCGGGACAGGGATAATTCACCCCTCCACTTT.

V gene TRBV27 combines with J gene TRBJ1-2, with 9 bases identical to TRBD1. Germline V gene sequence: CDR1 MNHEY, CDR2 SMNVEV (reference sequence). This CDR3 is built from 14 residues. V lost 4 bases and J lost 6; bases outside the gene matches: 6. CDR3 residues: CASSSRQGVDGYTF. The CDR3, as DNA: TGTGCCAGCAGTTCCCGACAGGGGGTTGATGGCTACACCTTC.

This clone showed up just once. The chain recombines TRBV27 with TRBJ2-3; TRBD2 matches at 11 bases. Germline lookup yields CDR1 MNHEY and CDR2 SMNVEV (reference sequence). The V segment lost 4 bases and the J segment 5 bases; nucleotides outside the gene matches: 14. This CDR3 comprises 18 residues. CDR3 coding DNA: TGTGCCAGCAGTTCATATGCGGGGACTAGCGGTCTAGGAGATACGCAGTATTTT. Its protein is CASSSYAGTSGLGDTQYF.

This chain connects TRBV19 to TRBJ1-2; 7 bases are shared with TRBD1. The V gene's germline CDR1 is LNHDA and CDR2 SQIVND (reference sequence). The CDR3 covers 15 residues. The trim removed 5 bases at V and 6 bases at J, leaving 12 bases unmatched. Here the CDR3 DNA reads TGTGCCAGTAGTCACACCGACAGGGAGGTAGATGGCTACACCTTC. This translates into CASSHTDREVDGYTF.

The chain carries TRBV5-5 and TRBJ2-5; D is perhaps TRBD2 (6 bases). V was pared by 3 bases and J by 4 bases, with 16 bases between. The CDR3 totals 15 residues. Germline CDR1 is SGHKS and CDR2 is YYEKEE (reference sequence). The CDR3 DNA follows: TGTGCCAGCAGCTCCACCGGGACTGGGGGAGAGACCCAGTACTTC. Residues: CASSSTGTGGETQYF.

This chain uses TRBV5-1 with TRBJ2-7; TRBD1 matches at 7 bases. V gave up 3 bases and J gave up 4 bases; unmatched junction bases: 10. The germline gives CDR1 SGHRS, CDR2 YFSETQ. This CDR3 has 15 residues. This CDR3 reads CASSYDGTAKYEQYF. The CDR3 region has the DNA TGCGCCAGCAGCTACGACGGGACAGCTAAGTACGAGCAGTACTTC.

In this sample, this clone turned up once. V is TRBV10-3 and J is TRBJ1-5; D might be TRBD1 (5 bases). The germline V gene encodes CDR1 ENHRY and CDR2 SYGVKD. V lost 0 bases, J lost 6 bases, and 9 bases lay in between. The CDR3 is 14 residues long. CDR3 nucleotide sequence: TGTGCCATCAGTGAGTCTCAGGGCGCTCAGCCCCAGCATTTT. Its translation is CAISESQGAQPQHF.

The V and J genes are TRBV9 and TRBJ2-3; 13 bases fit TRBD2. V shed 2 bases, J shed 2 bases, and the junction held 2 bases outside the gene matches. The CDR3 runs 16 residues. Germline V CDR1 and CDR2: SGDLS, YYNGEE. Written as DNA, the CDR3 is TGTGCCAGCAGCGTTACTAGCGGGGGGGTCACAGATACGCAGTATTTT. Protein product: CASSVTSGGVTDTQYF. The full variable domain, in which reference TRBV9 and TRBJ2-3 provide the parts outside the CDR3, is DSGVTQTPKHLITATGQRVTLRCSPRSGDLSVYWYQQSLDQGLQFLIQYYNGEERAKGNILERFSAQQFPDLHSELNLSSLELGDSALYFCASSVTSGGVTDTQYFGPGTRLTVL.

This sequence joins TRBV11-2 and TRBJ1-2; TRBD1 might be the D (6 bases). Germline lookup yields CDR1 SGHAT and CDR2 FQNNGV. The V and J ends lost 5 bases and 4 bases respectively, with 11 bases between them. The CDR3 length is 13 residues. CDR3 sequence (DNA): TGTGCCAGCAGCCCGACAGGAATCTATGGCTACACCTTC. Amino acid sequence: CASSPTGIYGYTF.

The V and J genes are TRBV7-2 and TRBJ2-2, with TRBD1 as a possible D gene (5 bases). The CDR3 length is 15 residues. V shed 2 bases and J shed 5 bases, with 12 bases lying between them. Germline values: CDR1 SGHTA, CDR2 FQGNSA. CDR3 bases: TGTGCCAGCAGCTTAACGGCCCCAGGGACCGGGGAGCTGTTTTTT. It encodes CASSLTAPGTGELFF.

V usage is TRBV9 and J usage is TRBJ1-2; D possibly corresponds to TRBD1 (5 bases). V was shortened by 0 bases and J by 3 bases, with 18 bases between the two germline ends. The germline V gene has CDR1 SGDLS and CDR2 YYNGEE. The CDR3 covers 17 residues. The CDR3, as DNA: TGTGCCAGCAGCGTAGCAGTATCAACAGCGGGGGACTATGGCTACACCTTC. Translating gives CASSVAVSTAGDYGYTF.

The V call is TRBV7-2, the J call TRBJ2-7; D is uncertain. V was clipped by 3 bases and J by 1 base, with 7 bases between them. The germline V gene encodes CDR1 SGHTA and CDR2 FQGNSA. The CDR3 has 13 amino acids. The CDR3 DNA sequence: TGTGCCAGCAGCTTTGGCAGTTCCTACGAGCAGTACTTC. Translated: CASSFGSSYEQYF.

This clone was seen only a few times. The chain is built from TRBV4-3 and TRBJ2-3; 12 positions match TRBD2. This CDR3 is built from 16 residues. The V segment lost 0 bases and the J segment 6 bases; nucleotides outside the gene matches: 4. From germline, CDR1 is LGHNA and CDR2 YSLEER. The CDR3 loop reads CASSQDRGLAGDTQYF. As DNA, the CDR3 is TGCGCCAGCAGCCAAGATCGTGGACTAGCGGGGGATACGCAGTATTTT.

This chain joins TRBV19 and TRBJ2-1; TRBD1 aligns across 9 bases. CDR1 LNHDA and CDR2 SQIVND come from the germline V gene (reference sequence). This CDR3 comprises 14 residues. J gave up 9 bases and V 4 bases, and 7 bases lay outside the gene matches. This CDR3 reads CASSRRTGEAEQFF. For the CDR3, the DNA is TGTGCCAGTAGTAGGAGGACAGGGGAGGCTGAGCAGTTCTTC. The full variable domain, its missing parts supplied by reference TRBV19 and TRBJ2-1, is DGGITQSPKYLFRKEGQNVTLSCEQNLNHDAMYWYRQDPGQGLRLIYYSQIVNDFQKGDIAEGYSVSREKKESFPLTVTSAQKNPTAFYLCASSRRTGEAEQFFGPGTRLTVL.